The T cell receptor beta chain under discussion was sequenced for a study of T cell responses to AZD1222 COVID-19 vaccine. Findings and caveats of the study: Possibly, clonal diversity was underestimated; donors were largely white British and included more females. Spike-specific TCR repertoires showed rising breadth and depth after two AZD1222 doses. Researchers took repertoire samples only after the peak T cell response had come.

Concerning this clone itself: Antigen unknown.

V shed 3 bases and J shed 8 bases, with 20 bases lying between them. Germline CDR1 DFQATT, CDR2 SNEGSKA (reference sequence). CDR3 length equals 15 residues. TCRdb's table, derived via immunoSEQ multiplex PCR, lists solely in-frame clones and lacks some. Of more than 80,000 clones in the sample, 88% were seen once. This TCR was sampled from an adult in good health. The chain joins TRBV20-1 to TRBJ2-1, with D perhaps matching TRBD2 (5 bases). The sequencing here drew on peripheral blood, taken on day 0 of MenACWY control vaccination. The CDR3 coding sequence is TGCAGTGCTAGTCTCCCGGGTAGGGAGTTATATGAGCAGTTCTTC. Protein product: CSASLPGRELYEQFF.